The next 10 T cell receptor beta chains were all read from a single sample in a study of T cells in Graves' hyperthyroidism and ophthalmopathy (dated by TCRdb to about 2019). Library preparation used multiplex PCR. For sequencing, an Illumina HiSeq 2000 was employed. The TCR beta CDR3 regions were amplified from the RNA transcripts. For the first round of RT-PCR on the TCR CDR3, the HTBI primer set was used together with the Qiagen OneStep RT-PCR kit. TCRdb cleaned the public reads at Q25 with fastp, built clones with MiXCR and kept in-frame beta chains. Rows matching on CDR3 protein sequence are summarized as one entry with the most common DNA and genes. The sample table records more than 300,000 distinct CDR3 sequences; 11% to 15% of these occur just once. Clones ranked in the top ten supply 11% of the sample. Sequencing input: blood. The receptors were sampled from a woman aged 55-70 years with Graves' hyperthyroidism.

The chain employs TRBV27 and TRBJ2-2; D is possibly TRBD2 (6 bases). V was trimmed by 6 bases and J by 5 bases, leaving 10 bases between them. The germline V gene has CDR1 MNHEY and CDR2 SMNVEV (reference sequence). The CDR3 spans 13 residues. CDR3 in DNA: TGTGCCAGCAGCGCGGGGATGACCGGGGAGCTGTTTTTT. This codes for CASSAGMTGELFF.

This clonotype was counted many times. The J gene is TRBJ1-1, the V gene TRBV6-1; 8 nucleotides align to TRBD1. Germline trimming cut 9 bases from V and 6 bases from J; bases unmatched to any gene: 12. CDR3 length: 14 amino acids. The germline V gene has CDR1 MNHNS and CDR2 SASEGT. CDR3 sequence reads: CARIERTGIAEAFF. Written as DNA, the CDR3 is TGTGCCAGAATCGAAAGGACAGGGATCGCTGAAGCTTTCTTT.

There are a few counts of this clonotype. The genes are TRBV28 and TRBJ2-2; TRBD2 matches at 8 bases. V was pared by 5 bases and J by 6 bases, with 11 bases of the junction left unmatched. Germline V gene data show CDR1 as MDHEN and CDR2 as SYDVKM. The CDR3 loop spans 16 amino acids. In DNA, the CDR3 is TGTGCCAGCAGTCTTAGTGGGACTAGTTACGCCGGGGAGCTGTTTTTT. Translated: CASSLSGTSYAGELFF.

The chain couples TRBV7-9 to TRBJ2-3; 8 nucleotides agree with TRBD1. The CDR3 loop spans 16 amino acids. Germline V CDR1 and CDR2: SEHNR, FQNEAQ (reference sequence). V gave up 5 bases and J gave up 3 bases; unmatched junction bases: 10. The CDR3 region is CASSARDRSLTDTQYF. CDR3 coding DNA: TGTGCCAGCAGCGCTAGGGACAGGTCTTTGACAGATACGCAGTATTTT.

This clonotype appeared a few times. V usage is TRBV19 and J usage is TRBJ2-7; 7 bases map to TRBD2. Trimming removed 5 bases from V and 3 bases from J; junction bases left unmatched: 4. This CDR3 has 13 residues. CDR1 and CDR2 (germline): LNHDA, SQIVND (reference sequence). The CDR3 sequence is CASSAGLRYEQYF. CDR3 nucleotide sequence: TGTGCCAGTAGTGCGGGACTACGCTACGAGCAGTACTTC.

This chain uses TRBV15 with TRBJ1-1; D uncertain. The CDR3 loop spans 11 amino acids. CDR1 is LNHNV, CDR2 YYDKDF, per germline (reference sequence). Trimming left V 1 base short and J 7 bases short, with 4 bases between. CDR3 residues: CATSRGDEAFF. The CDR3 DNA reads as TGTGCCACCAGCAGAGGAGATGAAGCTTTCTTT.

This clonotype was picked up many times. V and J are TRBV2 and TRBJ1-1; the D gene is possibly TRBD1 (5 bases). The CDR3 covers 17 residues. The germline CDR1 and CDR2 sequences are SNHLY and FYNNEI. Trimming pared 7 bases from V and 4 bases from J, leaving 25 bases between. This CDR3 reads CASTKSGPGGAVTEAFF. The CDR3 coding sequence is TGTGCCAGCACCAAGTCGGGACCGGGGGGTGCGGTCACTGAAGCTTTCTTT. Variable domain in full (rest from reference TRBV2 and TRBJ1-1): EPEVTQTPSHQVTQMGQEVILRCVPISNHLYFYWYRQILGQKVEFLVSFYNNEISEKSEIFDDQFSVERPDGSNFTLKIRSTKLEDSAMYFCASTKSGPGGAVTEAFFGQGTRLTVV.

This clonotype was recorded many times. This rearrangement joins TRBV20-1 to TRBJ2-1; 9 positions match TRBD2. Germline CDR1 is DFQATT and CDR2 is SNEGSKA (reference sequence). This CDR3 is built from 16 residues. The CDR3 sequence: CSAEGGRGLAYNEQFF. The CDR3 coding sequence is TGCAGCGCGGAGGGGGGGCGGGGACTAGCTTACAATGAGCAGTTCTTC.

This clonotype appeared many times. The chain has TRBV20-1 and TRBJ2-7; D may be TRBD2 (5 bases). The CDR3 sequence is 12 residues long. The germline V gene encodes CDR1 DFQATT and CDR2 SNEGSKA (reference sequence). Trimming cost V 1 base and J 6 bases, with 10 bases left between them. The CDR3 nucleotides are TGCAGTGCTAGAGTTACGGGGTCCGAGCAGTACTTC. As protein: CSARVTGSEQYF.

The chain links TRBV4-1 to TRBJ2-1; D remains ambiguous. This CDR3 is 13 amino acids long. Deletions cut 5 bases from V and 6 bases from J, with 11 bases between. Germline CDR1 MGHRA, CDR2 YSYEKL. The CDR3 region is CASSSAQSNEQFF. As DNA, the CDR3 is TGCGCCAGCAGCTCCGCCCAAAGCAATGAGCAGTTCTTC.